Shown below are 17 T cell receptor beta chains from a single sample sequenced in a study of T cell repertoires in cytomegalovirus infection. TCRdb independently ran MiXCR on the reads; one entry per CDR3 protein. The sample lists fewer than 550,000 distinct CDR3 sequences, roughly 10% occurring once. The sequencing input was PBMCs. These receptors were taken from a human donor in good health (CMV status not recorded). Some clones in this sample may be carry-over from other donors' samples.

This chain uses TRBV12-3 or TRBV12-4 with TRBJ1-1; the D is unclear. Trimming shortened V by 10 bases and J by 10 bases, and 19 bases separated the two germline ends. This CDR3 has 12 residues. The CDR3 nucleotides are TGTGCCACCGAGACATTCCTGGCGGTAGCTTTCTTT. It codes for CATETFLAVAFF.

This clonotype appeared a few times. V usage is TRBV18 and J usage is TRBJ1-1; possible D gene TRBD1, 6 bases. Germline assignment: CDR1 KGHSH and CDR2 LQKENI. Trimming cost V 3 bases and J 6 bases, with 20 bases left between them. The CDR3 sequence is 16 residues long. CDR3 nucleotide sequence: TGTGCCAGCTCACCTCTTTCGGGGGCGCAAAATGCTGAAGCTTTCTTT. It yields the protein CASSPLSGAQNAEAFF. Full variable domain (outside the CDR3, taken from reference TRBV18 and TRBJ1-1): NAGVMQNPRHLVRRRGQEARLRCSPMKGHSHVYWYRQLPEEGLKFMVYLQKENIIDESGMPKERFSAEFPKEGPSILRIQQVVRGDSAAYFCASSPLSGAQNAEAFFGQGTRLTVV.

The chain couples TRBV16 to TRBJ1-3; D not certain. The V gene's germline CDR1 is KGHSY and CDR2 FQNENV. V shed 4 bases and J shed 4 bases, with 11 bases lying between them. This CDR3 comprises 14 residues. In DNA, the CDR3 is TGTGCCAGCAGCCCTCTCCCCAGCGGAAACACCATATATTTT. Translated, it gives CASSPLPSGNTIYF.

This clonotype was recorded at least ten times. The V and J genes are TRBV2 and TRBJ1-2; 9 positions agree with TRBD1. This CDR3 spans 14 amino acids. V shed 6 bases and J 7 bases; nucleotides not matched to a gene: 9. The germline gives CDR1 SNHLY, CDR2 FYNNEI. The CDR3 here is CASRGDRGSSGYTF. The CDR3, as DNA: TGTGCCAGCAGGGGCGACAGGGGGTCCTCTGGCTACACCTTC.

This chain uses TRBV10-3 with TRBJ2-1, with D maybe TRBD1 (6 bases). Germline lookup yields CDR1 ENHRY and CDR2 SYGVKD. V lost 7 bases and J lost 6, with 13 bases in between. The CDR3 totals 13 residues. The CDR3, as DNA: TGTGCCATCAAACAGGGCAGTATCAATGAGCAGTTCTTC. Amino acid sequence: CAIKQGSINEQFF.

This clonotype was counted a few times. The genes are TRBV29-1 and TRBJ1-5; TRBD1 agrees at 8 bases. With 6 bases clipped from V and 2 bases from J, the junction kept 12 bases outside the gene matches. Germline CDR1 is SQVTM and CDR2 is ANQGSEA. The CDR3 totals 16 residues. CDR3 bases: TGCAGCGTCAGTTCCTCTGCAGGGGGCGGCAATCAGCCCCAGCATTTT. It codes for CSVSSSAGGGNQPQHF.

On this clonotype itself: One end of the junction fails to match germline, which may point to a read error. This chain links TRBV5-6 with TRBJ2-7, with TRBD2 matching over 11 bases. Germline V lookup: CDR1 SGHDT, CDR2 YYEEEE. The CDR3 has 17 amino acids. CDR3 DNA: TGTGCCAGCAGCCTCGGACTAGCGGGCGCAACCTCCCACGAGCAGTACTTC. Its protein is CASSLGLAGATSHEQYF. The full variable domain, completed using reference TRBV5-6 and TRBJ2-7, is DAGVTQSPTHLIKTRGQQVTLRCSPKSGHDTVSWYQQALGQGPQFIFQYYEEEERQRGNFPDRFSGHQFPNYSSELNVNALLLGDSALYLCASSLGLAGATSHEQYFGPGTRLTVT.

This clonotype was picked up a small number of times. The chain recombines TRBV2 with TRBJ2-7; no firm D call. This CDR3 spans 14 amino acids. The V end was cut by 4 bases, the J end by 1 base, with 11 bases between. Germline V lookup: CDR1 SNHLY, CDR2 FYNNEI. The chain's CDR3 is CASSGKASSYEQYF. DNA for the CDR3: TGTGCCAGCAGTGGAAAAGCGTCTTCCTACGAGCAGTACTTC. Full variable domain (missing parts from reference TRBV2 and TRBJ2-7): EPEVTQTPSHQVTQMGQEVILRCVPISNHLYFYWYRQILGQKVEFLVSFYNNEISEKSEIFDDQFSVERPDGSNFTLKIRSTKLEDSAMYFCASSGKASSYEQYFGPGTRLTVT.

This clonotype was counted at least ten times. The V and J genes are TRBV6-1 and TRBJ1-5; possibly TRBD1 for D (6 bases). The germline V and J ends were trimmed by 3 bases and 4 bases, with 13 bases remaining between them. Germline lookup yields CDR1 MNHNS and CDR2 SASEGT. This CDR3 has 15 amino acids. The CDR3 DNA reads TGTGCCAGCAGTGAGGGGACAACGAATAATCAGCCCCAGCATTTT. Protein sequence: CASSEGTTNNQPQHF.

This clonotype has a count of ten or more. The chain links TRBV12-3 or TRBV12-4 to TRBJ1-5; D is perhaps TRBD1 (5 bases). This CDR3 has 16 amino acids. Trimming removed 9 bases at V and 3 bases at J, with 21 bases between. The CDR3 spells CASQPDSYLNNQPQHF. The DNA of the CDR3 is TGTGCCAGTCAGCCCGACAGCTACCTGAACAATCAGCCCCAGCATTTT.

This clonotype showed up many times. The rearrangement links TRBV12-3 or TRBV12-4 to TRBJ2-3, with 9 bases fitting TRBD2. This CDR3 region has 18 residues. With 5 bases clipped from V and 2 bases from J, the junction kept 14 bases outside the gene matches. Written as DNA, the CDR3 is TGTGCCAGCAGTCCCTATTTGGCAGCGGGAGGTAACACAGATACGCAGTATTTT. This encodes CASSPYLAAGGNTDTQYF.

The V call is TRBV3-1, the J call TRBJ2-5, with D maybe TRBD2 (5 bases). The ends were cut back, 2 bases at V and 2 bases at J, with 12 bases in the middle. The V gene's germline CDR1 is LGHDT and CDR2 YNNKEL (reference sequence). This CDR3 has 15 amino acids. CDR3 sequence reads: CASSQLLGVQETQYF. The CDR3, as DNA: TGTGCCAGCAGCCAACTACTCGGGGTACAAGAGACCCAGTACTTC.

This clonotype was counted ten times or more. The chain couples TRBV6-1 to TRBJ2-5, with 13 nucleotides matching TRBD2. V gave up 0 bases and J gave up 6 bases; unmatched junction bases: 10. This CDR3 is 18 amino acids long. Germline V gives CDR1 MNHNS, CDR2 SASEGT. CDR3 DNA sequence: TGTGCCAGCAGTGAAGCACGGGGGGGGACTAGCGGGGTGAAGACCCAGTACTTC. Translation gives CASSEARGGTSGVKTQYF.

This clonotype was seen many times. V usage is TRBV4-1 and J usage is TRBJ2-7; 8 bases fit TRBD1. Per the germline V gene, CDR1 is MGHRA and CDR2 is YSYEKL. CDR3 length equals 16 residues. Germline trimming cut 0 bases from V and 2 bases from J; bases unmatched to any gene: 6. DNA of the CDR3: TGCGCCAGCAGCCAAGATCTGGGGACAGGCGCCTACGAGCAGTACTTC. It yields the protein CASSQDLGTGAYEQYF.

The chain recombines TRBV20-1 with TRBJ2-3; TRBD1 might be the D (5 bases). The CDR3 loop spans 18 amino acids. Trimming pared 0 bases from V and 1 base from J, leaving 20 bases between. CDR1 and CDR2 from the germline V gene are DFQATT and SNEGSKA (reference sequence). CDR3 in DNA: TGCAGTGCTAGAGATCCCACCCAGGGCGTAAGAGGCACAGATACGCAGTATTTT. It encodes CSARDPTQGVRGTDTQYF.

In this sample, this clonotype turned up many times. CDR3 region: CASSQGDSLTNEKLFF. CDR3 nucleotides: TGTGCCAGCAGCCAGGGGGACAGTCTAACTAATGAAAAACTGTTTTTT. The gene calls are TRBV7-9 and TRBJ1-4; 7 bases are shared with TRBD1. CDR1 and CDR2 (germline): SEHNR, FQNEAQ (reference sequence). J lost 1 base, V lost 5 bases, and 7 bases had no gene match. The CDR3 runs to 16 residues.

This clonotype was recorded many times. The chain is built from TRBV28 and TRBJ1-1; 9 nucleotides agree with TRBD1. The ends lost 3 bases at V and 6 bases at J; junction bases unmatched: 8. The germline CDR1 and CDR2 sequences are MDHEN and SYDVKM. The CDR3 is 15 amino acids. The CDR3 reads CASSFWDRETPEAFF. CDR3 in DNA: TGTGCCAGCAGTTTTTGGGACAGGGAAACCCCTGAAGCTTTCTTT.